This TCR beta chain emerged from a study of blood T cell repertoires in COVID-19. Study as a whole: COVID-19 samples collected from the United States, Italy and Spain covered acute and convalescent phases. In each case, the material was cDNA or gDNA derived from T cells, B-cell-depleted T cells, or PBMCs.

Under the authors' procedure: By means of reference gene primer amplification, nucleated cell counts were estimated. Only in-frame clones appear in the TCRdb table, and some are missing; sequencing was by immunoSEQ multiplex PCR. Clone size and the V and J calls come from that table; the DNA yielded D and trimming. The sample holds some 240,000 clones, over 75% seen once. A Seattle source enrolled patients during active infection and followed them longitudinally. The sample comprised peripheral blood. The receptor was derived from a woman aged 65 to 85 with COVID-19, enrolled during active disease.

CDR3 sequence reads: CASSQRAGRGGTNEQFF. The CDR3 coding sequence is TGCGCCAGCAGCCAACGCGCGGGGCGGGGGGGCACAAATGAGCAGTTCTTC. The chain is built from TRBV4-3 and TRBJ2-1, with TRBD2 identical over 9 bases. Germline V CDR1 and CDR2: LGHNA, YSLEER. The V and J ends lost 2 bases and 7 bases, in that order; junction bases with no gene match: 12. This CDR3 is 17 amino acids long.